This TCR beta chain was sequenced for a study of shared clonotypes between healthy human individuals. Overall study context: Those who served as donors were a couple of women and a few men between the ages of 18 and 49. General study results and limits: The small donor group covered limited genetic and exposure diversity.

This CDR3 is built from 16 residues. Per the germline V gene, CDR1 is KGHSH and CDR2 is LQKENI. V was clipped by 3 bases and J by 3 bases, with 14 bases between them. In regard to this clone: Antigen specificity is unknown.

Produced via immunoSEQ multiplex PCR; TCRdb's table is partial and in-frame only. Here the sample spans over a million clones, 96% being singletons. What was sequenced was naive CD4+ T cells sorted from blood. Subset defined: CD45RA+ positively selected. V usage is TRBV18 and J usage is TRBJ1-4, with D possibly TRBD1 on 5 matching bases. The receptor was isolated from a man in his thirties or forties in good health. The CDR3 reads CASSPYADSPNEKLFF. Written as DNA, the CDR3 is TGTGCCAGCTCACCGTATGCAGACAGCCCTAATGAAAAACTGTTTTTT.